The source of this T cell receptor beta chain is a study of T cells in Graves' hyperthyroidism and ophthalmopathy. Amplification yielded TCR beta CDR3 regions, with RNA transcripts as the source. In the first-round RT-PCR of the TCR CDR3, the HTBI primer set was used. Each CDR3 protein gets one entry after TCRdb re-called the multiplex PCR reads with MiXCR. The sample has approximately 400,000 distinct CDR3 sequences, 19% seen once; the top ten hold about 3.5%. After removal of 6 bases from V and 9 bases from J, the junction contained 5 bases not matched to a gene. Germline loops: CDR1 MNHEY, CDR2 SVGEGT. This CDR3 region has 13 residues.

The chain has TRBV6-2 or TRBV6-3 and TRBJ2-2, with 9 bases identical to TRBD2. The clonotype originates from a young woman with Graves' hyperthyroidism. The sequenced material came from blood. The CDR3 region has the DNA TGTGCCAGCAGGGGTAGCGGGGGTCGGGAGCTGTTTTTT. It codes for CASRGSGGRELFF.